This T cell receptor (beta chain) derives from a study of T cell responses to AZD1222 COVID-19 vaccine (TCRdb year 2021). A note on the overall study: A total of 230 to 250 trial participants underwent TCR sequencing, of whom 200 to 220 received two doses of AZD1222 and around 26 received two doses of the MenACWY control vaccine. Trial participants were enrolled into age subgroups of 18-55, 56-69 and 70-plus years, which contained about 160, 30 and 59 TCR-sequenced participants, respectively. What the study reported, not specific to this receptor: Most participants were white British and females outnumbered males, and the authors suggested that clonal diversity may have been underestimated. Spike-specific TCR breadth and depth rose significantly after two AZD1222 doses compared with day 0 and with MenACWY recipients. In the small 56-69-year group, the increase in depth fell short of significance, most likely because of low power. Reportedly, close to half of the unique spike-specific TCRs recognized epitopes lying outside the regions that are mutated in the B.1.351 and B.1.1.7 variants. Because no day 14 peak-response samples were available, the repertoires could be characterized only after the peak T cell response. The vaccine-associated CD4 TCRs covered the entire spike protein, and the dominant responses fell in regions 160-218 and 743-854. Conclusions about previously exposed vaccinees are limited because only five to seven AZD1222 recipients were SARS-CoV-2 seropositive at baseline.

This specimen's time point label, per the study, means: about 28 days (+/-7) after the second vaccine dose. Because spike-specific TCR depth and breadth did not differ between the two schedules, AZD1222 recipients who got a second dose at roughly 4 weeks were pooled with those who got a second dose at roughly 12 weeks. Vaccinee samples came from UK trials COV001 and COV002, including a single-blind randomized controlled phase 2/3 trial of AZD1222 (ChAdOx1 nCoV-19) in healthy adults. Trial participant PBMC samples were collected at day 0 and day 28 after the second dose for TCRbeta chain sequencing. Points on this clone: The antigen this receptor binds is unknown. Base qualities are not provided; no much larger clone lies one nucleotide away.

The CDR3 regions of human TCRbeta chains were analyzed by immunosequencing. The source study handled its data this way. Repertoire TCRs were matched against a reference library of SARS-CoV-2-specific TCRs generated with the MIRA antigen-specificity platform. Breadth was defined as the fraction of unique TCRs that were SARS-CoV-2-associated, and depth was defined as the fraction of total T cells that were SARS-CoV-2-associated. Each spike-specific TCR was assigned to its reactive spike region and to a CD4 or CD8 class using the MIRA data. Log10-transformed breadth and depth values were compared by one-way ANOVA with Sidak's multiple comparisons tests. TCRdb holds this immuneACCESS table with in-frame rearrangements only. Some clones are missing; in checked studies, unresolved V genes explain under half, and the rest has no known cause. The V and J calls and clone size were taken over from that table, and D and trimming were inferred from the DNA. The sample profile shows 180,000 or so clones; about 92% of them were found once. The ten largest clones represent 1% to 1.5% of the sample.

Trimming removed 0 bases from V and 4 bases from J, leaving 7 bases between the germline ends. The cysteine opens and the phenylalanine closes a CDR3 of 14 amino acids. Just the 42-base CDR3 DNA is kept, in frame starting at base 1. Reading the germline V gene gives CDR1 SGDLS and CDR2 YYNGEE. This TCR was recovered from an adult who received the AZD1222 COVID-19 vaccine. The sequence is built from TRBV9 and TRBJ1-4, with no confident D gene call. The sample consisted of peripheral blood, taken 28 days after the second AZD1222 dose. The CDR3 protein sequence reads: CASSVGGGNEKLFF. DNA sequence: TGTGCCAGCAGCGTAGGGGGTGGTAATGAAAAACTGTTTTTT.